The present T cell receptor beta chain was sequenced within a study of Graves' ophthalmopathy and Graves' hyperthyroidism. Study details: Upon initial diagnosis and before any treatment, peripheral blood was collected.

Amplified TCR beta CDR3 regions were obtained using RNA transcripts as template. RT-PCR was first run with HTBI primers, then multiplex PCR in a second round. One entry per CDR3 protein, called by TCRdb with MiXCR from the multiplex PCR reads. The data contain hundreds of thousands of distinct CDR3 sequences, 22% of them singletons. This clonotype was recorded at least ten times. Its antigen remains unknown. Whole-study findings and limits: Most thyroid clonotypes with frequency above 0.001 were detected in blood too.

Hyperthyroidism in these 18- to 65-year-old patients was newly diagnosed, lasting under 2 months. CDR3 length: 14 residues. V was cut by 5 bases and J by 3 bases, with 14 bases left in between. This chain joins TRBV12-3 or TRBV12-4 and TRBJ2-7, with D perhaps matching TRBD2 (7 bases). Sequencing was performed on peripheral blood. The TCR comes from a woman aged 18-30 years with stable Graves' hyperthyroidism. Some clones in this sample may be carry-over from other donors' samples. CDR3 coding DNA: TGTGCCAGCAGTAGTTGGGGGGGGCTCTACGAGCAGTACTTC. It encodes CASSSWGGLYEQYF.